This TCR beta chain stems from a study of blood T cell repertoires in COVID-19. The wider study: Acute and convalescent COVID-19 samples came from the United States, Italy and Spain. The analysed material was cDNA or gDNA that came from T cells, B-cell-depleted T cells, or PBMCs.

This clone appeared once. The CDR3 length is 15 residues. Authors' processing steps: By means of reference gene primer amplification, nucleated cell counts were estimated. The data were produced by immunoSEQ multiplex PCR, yet TCRdb's version contains in-frame clones alone and is incomplete. V and J calls and clone size are those listed in that table; D and trimming were worked out from the DNA. Here the sample spans some 150,000 clones, about four fifths being singletons. The sequence derives from a woman aged 55-70 years with acute or convalescent COVID-19. What was sequenced was peripheral blood. The V gene is TRBV12-2, the J gene TRBJ2-3; TRBD1 is taken as the D call from the table, unchecked against the DNA. TRBV12-2 is a pseudogene. CDR3 region: CASRLAPTIRDTQYF. The CDR3 DNA is TGTGCAAGTCGCTTAGCTCCGACAATCAGGGATACGCAGTATTTT.